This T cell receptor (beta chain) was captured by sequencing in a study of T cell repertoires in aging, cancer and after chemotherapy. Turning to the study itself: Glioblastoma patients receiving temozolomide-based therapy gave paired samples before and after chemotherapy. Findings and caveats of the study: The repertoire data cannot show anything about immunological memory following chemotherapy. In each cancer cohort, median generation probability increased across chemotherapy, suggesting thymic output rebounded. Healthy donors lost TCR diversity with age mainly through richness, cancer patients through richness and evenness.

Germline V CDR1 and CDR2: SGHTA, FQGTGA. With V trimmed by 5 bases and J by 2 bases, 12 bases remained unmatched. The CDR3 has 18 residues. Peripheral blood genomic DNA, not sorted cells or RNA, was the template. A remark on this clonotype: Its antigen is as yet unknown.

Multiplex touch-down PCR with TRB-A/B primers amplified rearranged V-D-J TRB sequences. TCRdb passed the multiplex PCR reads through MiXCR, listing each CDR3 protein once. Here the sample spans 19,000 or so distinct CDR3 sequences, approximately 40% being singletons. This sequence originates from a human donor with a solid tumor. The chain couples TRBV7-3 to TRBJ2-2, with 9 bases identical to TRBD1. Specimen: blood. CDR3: CASSPNSGQGLNTGELFF. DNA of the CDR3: TGTGCCAGCAGCCCAAACTCCGGACAGGGGTTAAACACCGGGGAGCTGTTTTTT. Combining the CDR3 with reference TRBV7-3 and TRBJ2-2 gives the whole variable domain GAGVSQTPSNKVTEKGKYVELRCDPISGHTALYWYRQSLGQGPEFLIYFQGTGAADDSGLPNDRFFAVRPEGSVSTLKIQRTERGDSAVYLCASSPNSGQGLNTGELFFGEGSRLTVL.